This TCR beta chain was profiled in a study of OX40 agonist ivuxolimab in advanced cancers. For context, the study as a whole: Ivuxolimab was a fully human IgG2 agonistic monoclonal antibody targeting the costimulatory receptor OX40 (CD134). Intravenous ivuxolimab was administered to patients every 2 weeks at six dose levels: 0.01, 0.1, 0.3, 1.5, 3 and 10 mg/kg. Among the approximately 54 dose-escalation patients, approximately 20 had hepatocellular carcinoma, roughly 15 melanoma, 9 renal cell carcinoma and 9 head and neck cancer. The dose-escalation cohort was about 86% male with a mean age of roughly 60 years, ranging from roughly 20 to 80. Patients were allowed to have had prior anti-PD-1, anti-PD-L1 or anti-CTLA-4 therapy, and 40% of the dose-escalation patients had previously received checkpoint inhibitors. Three dose-escalation patients achieved partial responses, one with hepatocellular carcinoma and two with cutaneous melanoma. Peripheral TCRbeta sequencing aimed to test whether ivuxolimab altered TCR sequence diversity and caused clonal T-cell expansion. The paper reports the monotherapy dose-escalation portion (N of about 52 patients) of the phase I ivuxolimab trial.

The junction shows trimming of 0 bases on V and 3 bases on J, plus 7 bases between the germline ends. The CDR3 starts with the cysteine, ends with the phenylalanine, and has 14 residues. The CDR3 DNA has 42 bases and is translated from base 1. Taken from the germline V gene, the CDR1 and CDR2 loops are MRHNA and SNTAGT. Comment on this clone: What antigen it recognizes has not been identified. Base quality data are lacking; no much larger clone is found one base away.

To sequence the TCRbeta CDR3 region, genomic DNA was isolated from the sorted cells. The immunoSEQ Assay was used for sequencing of TCRbeta CDR3 regions. TCRdb holds this immuneACCESS table with in-frame rearrangements only. Some clones are missing; in checked studies, unresolved V genes explain under half, and the rest has no known cause. The sample has around 56,000 clones on record, over 75% of them singletons. About 4.8% of the sample comes from the top ten. Patients with autoimmune disease history or receiving systemic immunosuppression were excluded from the trial. Peripheral blood for TCR sequencing was collected from all dose cohorts at baseline, on cycle 4 day 1, and on cycle 7 day 1. Samples were obtained from an open-label, multicenter, first-in-human phase I dose-escalation trial of ivuxolimab. The trial enrolled adults with locally advanced or metastatic head and neck squamous cell, hepatocellular, melanoma or renal cell carcinoma. Before TCR sequencing, CD4+ T cells and CD8+ T cells from peripheral blood were sorted into separate populations.

Overall study outcomes, separate from this receptor: The antigen specificity of the clonally expanded peripheral T cells was not determined. At doses from 0.1 to 3.0 mg/kg, clonal expansion was seen in both CD4+ and CD8+ blood T cells between baseline and week 6. Low levels of normalized T-cell clonal expansion were also shown by some nonresponding patients. After ivuxolimab, CD8+ T cells had more expanded clones than CD4+ T cells on average. In the 0.1-3.0 mg/kg groups, partial responders were among the patients with the lowest normalized peripheral clonal expansion, particularly in CD8+ T cells.

Rearrangement joined TRBV6-4 to TRBJ2-3; the D gene is unclear. The starting material was CD4+ or CD8+ T cells sorted from blood, obtained in a trial of the OX40 agonist ivuxolimab. The sequence derives from an adult with an advanced solid tumor such as melanoma, head and neck, liver or kidney cancer. Here is the DNA: TGTGCCAGCAGTGACTCGAGAAGGACAGATACGCAGTATTTT. Its coded protein is CASSDSRRTDTQYF.